This T cell receptor beta chain originates from a study of T cell repertoires in cytomegalovirus infection. In the study overall: The public TCR beta signatures pointed to both CMV infection and matching HLA type.

This clonotype was detected a few times. Its antigen is still unknown. CDR1 and CDR2 (germline): SGHNT, YYREEE (reference sequence). Trimming cost V 5 bases and J 1 base, with 23 bases left between them. This CDR3 contains 18 residues. TCRdb reanalysed the reads using MiXCR and keeps one entry per CDR3 protein. In the table there are around 800,000 distinct CDR3 sequences, around a third of which are singletons. General study points: Predominance within the ex vivo response was attributable to HLA-C-restricted CMV-specific TCR beta clonotypes.

The specimen was cultured CD8+ T cells from PBMCs, collected from culture after CMV antigen stimulation. The J gene is TRBJ2-3, the V gene TRBV5-4; TRBD2 might be the D (6 bases). The clonotype originates from a human donor in good health (CMV status not recorded). Some clones in this sample may be carry-over from other donors' samples. CDR3 bases: TGTGCCAGCAGTTATAAGACTAGTATCTTTGGTGGCACAGATACGCAGTATTTT. Its translation: CASSYKTSIFGGTDTQYF.